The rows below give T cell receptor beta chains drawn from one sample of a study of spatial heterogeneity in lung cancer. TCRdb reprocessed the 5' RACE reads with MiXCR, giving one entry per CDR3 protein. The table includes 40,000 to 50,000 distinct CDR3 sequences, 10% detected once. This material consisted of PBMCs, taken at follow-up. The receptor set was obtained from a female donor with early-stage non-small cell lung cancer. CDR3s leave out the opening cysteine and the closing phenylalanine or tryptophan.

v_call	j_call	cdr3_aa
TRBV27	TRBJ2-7	ASWDRETDEQY
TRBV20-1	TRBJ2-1	SASEQGAVSPNEQF
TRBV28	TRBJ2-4	ASSLAQGLNIQY
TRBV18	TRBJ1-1	ASSPPRGQTEAF
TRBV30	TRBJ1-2	AWSPDRGDGYT
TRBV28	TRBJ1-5	ASRMWSPRSNQPQH
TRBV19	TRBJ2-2	ASSDPGGERTGELF
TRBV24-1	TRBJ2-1	ATSDPGLGRRDEQF
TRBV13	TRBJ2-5	ASSLVAEETQY
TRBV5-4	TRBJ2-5	ASSPPRQRGQETQY
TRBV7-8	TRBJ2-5	ASSPGGGAGETQY
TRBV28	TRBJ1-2	ASSPPPGNYAYT
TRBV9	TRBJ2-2	ASSSRSSGELF
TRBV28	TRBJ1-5	ASSSQHQPQH
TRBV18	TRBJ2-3	ASSGSGGTDTQY
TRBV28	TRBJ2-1	ASFDRDRNEQF
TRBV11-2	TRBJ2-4	ASSLDGRAKNIQY
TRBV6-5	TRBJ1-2	ASSYSTTGTGDGYT
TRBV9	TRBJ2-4	ASSVGGGRVNGDIQY
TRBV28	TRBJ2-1	ASSLGGSEQF
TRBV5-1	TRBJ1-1	ASSLEGNQAF
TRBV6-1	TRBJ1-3	ASSESARISGNTIY
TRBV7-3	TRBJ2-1	ASSSSSGNEQF
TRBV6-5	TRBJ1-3	ASRPPGRGNTIY
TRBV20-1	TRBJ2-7	SARDPWTGKTYEQY
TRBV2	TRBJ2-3	ASSEGTGYSTDTQY
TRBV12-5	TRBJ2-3	ASGPEAAGGSDTQY
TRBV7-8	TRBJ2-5	ASSLGGLLETQY
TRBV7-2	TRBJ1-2	ASSPSWGTLNYGYT
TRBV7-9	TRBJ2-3	ASSLPQRGNTDTQY
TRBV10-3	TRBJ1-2	AISESDRGYGYT
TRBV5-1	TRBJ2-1	ASSLSGTSGGARNEQF
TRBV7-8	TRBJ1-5	ASSTSDRGPQPQH
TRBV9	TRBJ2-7	ASSVDWGSYEQY
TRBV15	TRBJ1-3	ATSRGPGTGSSSGNTIY
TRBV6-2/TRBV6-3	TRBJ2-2	ASKIGGNTGELF
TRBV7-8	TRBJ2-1	ASSGLADEQF
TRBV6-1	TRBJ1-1	ASTEVGEAF
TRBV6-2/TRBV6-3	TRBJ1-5	ASSQIGRNQPQH
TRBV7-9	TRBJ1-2	ASPSGRHSGYT
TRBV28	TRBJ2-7	ASSLIFYEQY
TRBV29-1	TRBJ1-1	SVDRTGGTEAF
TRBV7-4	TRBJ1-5	ASGGISNQPQH
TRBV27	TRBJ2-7	ASRPRGAKGEQY
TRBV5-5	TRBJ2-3	ASRAGPGRADTQY